Listed below are T cell receptor beta chains from one sample, sequenced in a study of blood T cells in healthy people across ages. TCRdb reanalysed the 5' RACE reads using MiXCR and keeps one entry per CDR3 protein. Here the sample spans around 870,000 distinct CDR3 sequences, roughly 26% being singletons. Sequenced material: blood. These receptors came from a woman older than 75 in good health. Each CDR3 is given with its conserved first and last residue. A D gene is named only where the DNA matches it firmly. The listing skips clone size in some rows; elsewhere it reads once, few, many or a size class.

cdr3_nt: TGCAGCGTTCCTATCCAGACAGATGACAATGAGCAGTTCTTC; cdr3_aa: CSVPIQTDDNEQFF; d_call: NA; j_call: TRBJ2-1; v_call: TRBV29-1; clone_size: NA
cdr3_nt: TGTGCCAGCAGAGCACTAGGGTCCTCCTACGAGCAGTACTTC; cdr3_aa: CASRALGSSYEQYF; d_call: NA; j_call: TRBJ2-7; v_call: TRBV6-5; clone_size: NA
cdr3_nt: TGCGCCAGCAGCCCCCGGGCAGGGCGGTACCGGCAAGAGACCCAGTACTTC; cdr3_aa: CASSPRAGRYRQETQYF; d_call: NA; j_call: TRBJ2-5; v_call: TRBV5-1; clone_size: many
cdr3_nt: TGTGCCAGCAGCCTCTCAGGACATTCTGGGGCTGAAGCTTTCTTT; cdr3_aa: CASSLSGHSGAEAFF; d_call: NA; j_call: TRBJ1-1; v_call: TRBV3-1; clone_size: few
cdr3_nt: TGTGCCAGCAGTTACTCCGGCACAGATACGCAGTATTTT; cdr3_aa: CASSYSGTDTQYF; d_call: NA; j_call: TRBJ2-3; v_call: TRBV6-2/TRBV6-3; clone_size: many
cdr3_nt: TGCAGTGCTAGAGATGGGAAGGGGCACACTGAAGCTTTCTTT; cdr3_aa: CSARDGKGHTEAFF; d_call: NA; j_call: TRBJ1-1; v_call: TRBV20-1; clone_size: many
cdr3_nt: TGTGCCAGCAGTTACACGGGGTTAGGCTACACCTTC; cdr3_aa: CASSYTGLGYTF; d_call: NA; j_call: TRBJ1-2; v_call: TRBV6-5; clone_size: few
cdr3_nt: TGCAGTGCTTCCCTGGACTCCGATACCGTGGAGACCCAGTACTTC; cdr3_aa: CSASLDSDTVETQYF; d_call: NA; j_call: TRBJ2-5; v_call: TRBV20-1; clone_size: NA
cdr3_nt: TGTGCCAGCAGCTTAGTTCCGGGGGATACAGATACGCAGTATTTT; cdr3_aa: CASSLVPGDTDTQYF; d_call: NA; j_call: TRBJ2-3; v_call: TRBV11-2; clone_size: many
cdr3_nt: TGCAGTGTTCGGGACCGGGGTCATGACGGGGAGCAGTACTTC; cdr3_aa: CSVRDRGHDGEQYF; d_call: NA; j_call: TRBJ2-7; v_call: TRBV20-1; clone_size: few
cdr3_nt: TGCAGCGTTCTGCCTCTGGGGACAGGGTCTGGCTACACCTTC; cdr3_aa: CSVLPLGTGSGYTF; d_call: TRBD1; j_call: TRBJ1-2; v_call: TRBV29-1; clone_size: NA
cdr3_nt: TGCAGTGCTAGAGATGTTTGGGGCCCCCCCCAAGAGACCCAGTACTTC; cdr3_aa: CSARDVWGPPQETQYF; d_call: NA; j_call: TRBJ2-5; v_call: TRBV20-1; clone_size: many
cdr3_nt: TGTGCCAGCAGCAAAGGAGTTGAAGCTTTCTTT; cdr3_aa: CASSKGVEAFF; d_call: NA; j_call: TRBJ1-1; v_call: TRBV21-1; clone_size: NA
cdr3_nt: TGCAGTGCCCGACGGGCTAGCGGGGCCGGACAGACCCAGTACTTC; cdr3_aa: CSARRASGAGQTQYF; d_call: TRBD2; j_call: TRBJ2-5; v_call: TRBV20-1; clone_size: many
cdr3_nt: TGCGCCAGCAGTGAGAGGGTTGGAACTGAAGCTTTCTTT; cdr3_aa: CASSERVGTEAFF; d_call: NA; j_call: TRBJ1-1; v_call: TRBV10-1; clone_size: many
cdr3_nt: TGTGCCAGCAGTTTGCGGACAGTTGGAAACACCATATATTTT; cdr3_aa: CASSLRTVGNTIYF; d_call: NA; j_call: TRBJ1-3; v_call: TRBV12-3/TRBV12-4; clone_size: few
cdr3_nt: TGTGCCAGCACGGGCAGAAATTACAATGAGCAGTTCTTC; cdr3_aa: CASTGRNYNEQFF; d_call: NA; j_call: TRBJ2-1; v_call: TRBV27; clone_size: many
cdr3_nt: TGTGCCAGCAGCATCAGCGGGGGCGGCAGCACAGATACGCAGTATTTT; cdr3_aa: CASSISGGGSTDTQYF; d_call: TRBD2; j_call: TRBJ2-3; v_call: TRBV9; clone_size: few
cdr3_nt: TGTGCCAGCTCACCGGGTCAGCAAGAGACCCGGTACTTC; cdr3_aa: CASSPGQQETRYF; d_call: NA; j_call: TRBJ2-5; v_call: TRBV18; clone_size: few
cdr3_nt: TGTGCCAGCAGTTACGGGGACAGTAATAACAATGAGCAGTTCTTC; cdr3_aa: CASSYGDSNNNEQFF; d_call: TRBD1; j_call: TRBJ2-1; v_call: TRBV6-2/TRBV6-3; clone_size: many
cdr3_nt: TGTGCCAGCAGTGAGGTAGGGGGCAGCTCCTATAATTCACCCCTCCACTTT; cdr3_aa: CASSEVGGSSYNSPLHF; d_call: TRBD1; j_call: TRBJ1-6; v_call: TRBV25-1; clone_size: few
cdr3_nt: TGCAGCGTTGGGGACAGGGGGCTTGAAAAACTGTTTTTT; cdr3_aa: CSVGDRGLEKLFF; d_call: TRBD1; j_call: TRBJ1-4; v_call: TRBV29-1; clone_size: many
cdr3_nt: TGTGCCAGCAGTCCCCGACAGGGGGGACGAGGTGGCTACACCTTC; cdr3_aa: CASSPRQGGRGGYTF; d_call: TRBD1; j_call: TRBJ1-2; v_call: TRBV12-3/TRBV12-4; clone_size: NA
cdr3_nt: TGTGCCAGCAGTTACGACGTGGCCGTCAGCTATGGCTACACCTTC; cdr3_aa: CASSYDVAVSYGYTF; d_call: NA; j_call: TRBJ1-2; v_call: TRBV6-5; clone_size: NA
cdr3_nt: TGTGCCAGCAGCTTCCCCAAGCGGGGGACCTCTACAGATACGCAGTATTTT; cdr3_aa: CASSFPKRGTSTDTQYF; d_call: TRBD2; j_call: TRBJ2-3; v_call: TRBV7-2; clone_size: many
cdr3_nt: TGTGCCAGCAGTACTTCCGGGACAGGGAGTCAGCCCCAGCATTTT; cdr3_aa: CASSTSGTGSQPQHF; d_call: TRBD1; j_call: TRBJ1-5; v_call: TRBV28; clone_size: NA
cdr3_nt: TGCAGTGCTAGAGATCCGACAGGGCGTAGGGGCTATGGCTACACCTTC; cdr3_aa: CSARDPTGRRGYGYTF; d_call: TRBD1; j_call: TRBJ1-2; v_call: TRBV20-1; clone_size: many
cdr3_nt: TGTGCCAGCAGGCTGAGCGGGGGGGCAGGAGATACGCAGTATTTT; cdr3_aa: CASRLSGGAGDTQYF; d_call: TRBD2; j_call: TRBJ2-3; v_call: TRBV12-3/TRBV12-4; clone_size: many
cdr3_nt: TGTGCCAGCAGCTTATACAGGGACAGGGTAGGGAACTATGGCTACACCTTC; cdr3_aa: CASSLYRDRVGNYGYTF; d_call: TRBD1; j_call: TRBJ1-2; v_call: TRBV7-2; clone_size: many
cdr3_nt: TGTGCCAGCACAAGGTACCTGAACACTGAAGCTTTCTTT; cdr3_aa: CASTRYLNTEAFF; d_call: NA; j_call: TRBJ1-1; v_call: TRBV6-1; clone_size: NA
cdr3_nt: TGCGCCAGCAGCTTGGGTATGGGGGACAGGCGTCACACCGGGGAGCTGTTTTTT; cdr3_aa: CASSLGMGDRRHTGELFF; d_call: TRBD1; j_call: TRBJ2-2; v_call: TRBV5-1; clone_size: NA
cdr3_nt: TGCGCCAGCAGCCCCCGGGTGCAAGATTACTATGGCTACACCTTC; cdr3_aa: CASSPRVQDYYGYTF; d_call: NA; j_call: TRBJ1-2; v_call: TRBV4-3; clone_size: many
cdr3_nt: TGCGCCAGCTCAGGGGAATCAAACACTGAAGCTTTCTTT; cdr3_aa: CASSGESNTEAFF; d_call: NA; j_call: TRBJ1-1; v_call: TRBV4-3; clone_size: few
cdr3_nt: TGCAGTGCTGGTCAGAACACTGAAGCTTTCTTT; cdr3_aa: CSAGQNTEAFF; d_call: NA; j_call: TRBJ1-1; v_call: TRBV20-1; clone_size: many
cdr3_nt: TGCAGTGCTAGACGCCAGGGAGCCTACGAGCAGTACTTC; cdr3_aa: CSARRQGAYEQYF; d_call: NA; j_call: TRBJ2-7; v_call: TRBV20-1; clone_size: many
cdr3_nt: TGTGCCAGCAGTGAAATGGGTGGGGGCGGGGGTTTTAGCACAGATACGCAGTATTTT; cdr3_aa: CASSEMGGGGGFSTDTQYF; d_call: NA; j_call: TRBJ2-3; v_call: TRBV6-1; clone_size: NA
cdr3_nt: TGTGCCAGCTCACCAACGTTTGCGCCCACAGAGACCCAGTACTTC; cdr3_aa: CASSPTFAPTETQYF; d_call: NA; j_call: TRBJ2-5; v_call: TRBV18; clone_size: few